This T cell receptor (beta chain) was sequenced during a study of blood T cell repertoires in COVID-19. Study context: Sites in the United States, Italy and Spain provided acute and convalescent COVID-19 samples. T cells, B-cell-depleted T cells, or PBMCs provided the cDNA or gDNA that served as material.

In the source study's methods: Nucleated cell counts were estimated from reference gene primer amplification. The repertoire was sequenced with immunoSEQ multiplex PCR; TCRdb's copy has only in-frame clones and lacks some. For V, J and clone size, that table is used; D and trimming come from the DNA. The sample lists some 88,000 clones; more than 75% were seen once. The sequence came from a woman in her seventies with acute or convalescent COVID-19. Sequenced input: peripheral blood.

This CDR3 is CASGGQGRNTGELFF. CDR3 nucleotides: TGCGCCAGCGGGGGACAGGGAAGGAACACCGGGGAGCTGTTTTTT. V is TRBV5-1 and J is TRBJ2-2, with 9 bases fitting TRBD1. CDR1 and CDR2 (germline): SGHRS, YFSETQ. After removal of 7 bases from V and 1 base from J, the junction contained 5 bases not matched to a gene. The CDR3 has 15 residues.